Each of the 5 T cell receptor beta chains below was sequenced from the same sample in a study of naive and memory T cell subsets. Broader study findings: Naive repertoires, especially CD8, held a few larger clonotypes, possibly memory cells re-expressing CD45RA.

No antigen has been identified for these receptors. Both TRBC1 and TRBC2 were covered by a beta constant-region primer of two equimolar oligonucleotides. Ligated cDNA was amplified by four rounds of PCR with nested alpha and beta constant-region primers and SP2. TCRdb independently ran MiXCR on the UMI-ligation and nested PCR reads; one entry per CDR3 protein. The sample shows roughly 92,000 distinct CDR3 sequences, roughly 12% of them seen only once. The sequenced sample consisted of naive CD4+ T cells from blood. The origin of the receptors is a human donor in good health.

This clonotype was picked up many times. This chain connects TRBV30 to TRBJ1-3; the D gene is possibly TRBD1 (5 bases). The germline V and J ends were trimmed by 3 bases and 3 bases, with 15 bases remaining between them. The CDR3 spans 15 residues. Germline V CDR1 and CDR2: GTSNPN, SVGIG (reference sequence). CDR3 nucleotide sequence: TGTGCCTGGAGCAGCGGGACCCTGGGTGGAAACACCATATATTTT. Translating it yields CAWSSGTLGGNTIYF.

This clonotype was seen repeatedly, ten times or more. The chain is built from TRBV3-1 and TRBJ2-5, with D possibly TRBD1 on 6 matching bases. CDR3 length equals 23 residues. Germline CDR1 and CDR2: LGHDT and YNNKEL (reference sequence). The germline V and J ends were trimmed by 4 bases and 0 bases, with 36 bases remaining between them. The DNA for the CDR3 is TGTGCCAGCAGCCGGCGGCGAGGACAGCAACTTTCCCTGGCGGAGTCGTACCAAGAGACCCAGTACTTC. Its protein product is CASSRRRGQQLSLAESYQETQYF.

This clonotype showed up just a few times. The chain uses TRBV20-1 and TRBJ1-6; tentative D call: TRBD1 (6 bases). V was shortened by 1 base and J by 6 bases, with 16 bases between the two germline ends. Germline CDR1 and CDR2: DFQATT and SNEGSKA (reference sequence). The CDR3 is 16 residues long. This chain's CDR3 is CSARVSGQLLNSPLHF. In DNA form, the CDR3 reads TGCAGTGCTAGAGTATCAGGACAGTTACTTAATTCACCCCTCCACTTT.

The rearrangement joins TRBV7-9 to TRBJ1-6; 7 bases align to TRBD1. Germline V gene sequence: CDR1 SEHNR, CDR2 FQNEAQ (reference sequence). The CDR3 extends over 14 amino acids. The junction had 4 bases not matched to a gene; V was cut back by 5 bases and J by 6 bases. CDR3 protein: CASSQRQGNSPLHF. The CDR3, as DNA: TGTGCCAGCAGCCAACGACAGGGTAATTCACCCCTCCACTTT.

This clonotype was counted a few times. The V gene is TRBV27, the J gene TRBJ1-2, with TRBD1 as a possible D gene (5 bases). Germline-derived CDR1 and CDR2 are MNHEY and SMNVEV (reference sequence). V gave up 3 bases and J gave up 8 bases, with 10 bases separating them. This CDR3 comprises 12 residues. CDR3 loop: CASSLSGAGYTF. In DNA, the CDR3 is TGTGCCAGCAGTTTGAGTGGGGCCGGCTACACCTTC.